This T cell receptor beta chain was sequenced for a study of identical twins. Each CDR3 protein gets one entry after TCRdb re-called the 5' RACE reads with MiXCR. The data hold approximately 210,000 distinct CDR3 sequences, with 6.5% observed a single time. V gave up 4 bases and J gave up 0 bases, with 25 bases separating them. The CDR3 runs to 19 residues. These data were also reused for a study on T cells expressing NK-cell markers. This second study says: In roughly 6 donors, dominant CD3+CD56+NKG2C+ clones formed about 1.0-8% of CD8+ cells.

The specimen was CD8+ T cells sorted from blood. This sequence was found in a woman aged 18-29 years in good health. This sequence joins TRBV12-3 or TRBV12-4 and TRBJ2-7; possible D gene TRBD1, 5 bases. The chain's CDR3 is CASSWGMATRTRSSYEQYF. The CDR3 DNA reads TGTGCCAGCAGTTGGGGCATGGCAACCCGTACCAGGAGCTCCTACGAGCAGTACTTC.